Following are 2 T cell receptor beta chains from one sample sequenced in a study of blood T cell repertoires in COVID-19. Clones were sequenced by immunoSEQ multiplex PCR, and TCRdb holds only the in-frame ones, with some missing. The data show approximately 250,000 clones, with under 90% seen just once and around 7.8% held by the top ten. The material sequenced was peripheral blood. These receptors originate from a human donor in a cohort sampled during active COVID-19.

This clone has a single count. The chain combines TRBV6-5 with TRBJ1-3; a possible D gene is TRBD1 (5 bases). The CDR3 is 14 amino acids. Trimming took 7 bases from V and 1 from J, leaving 11 bases between them. CDR1 is MNHEY and CDR2 is SVGAGI in the germline V gene. The CDR3 nucleotides read TGTGCCAGCAACAACGGGGGGTCTGGAAACACCATATATTTT. Amino acids: CASNNGGSGNTIYF.

This clone was picked up one time. The chain is built from TRBV5-8 and TRBJ2-4, with TRBD1 matching 9 bases. The trim removed 4 bases at V and 5 bases at J, leaving 4 bases unmatched. CDR3 size: 14 residues. Germline CDR1 and CDR2: SGHTS and YDEGEE. Written as DNA, the CDR3 is TGTGCCAGCAGCCACACAGGGGGCGAAAACATTCAGTACTTC. It codes for CASSHTGGENIQYF.